A selection of T cell receptor beta chains follows, all from one sample in a study of blood T cell repertoires in COVID-19. The data were produced by immunoSEQ multiplex PCR, yet TCRdb's version contains in-frame clones alone and is incomplete. The data hold some 180,000 clones, with roughly 88% observed a single time. Sequenced input: peripheral blood. Every receptor here comes from a human donor in a cohort sampled during active COVID-19. CDR3s include the opening cysteine and the closing phenylalanine or tryptophan.

V: TRBV6-5
J: TRBJ1-1
CDR3: CASSYGDRDTEAFF

V: TRBV20-1
J: TRBJ1-2
CDR3: CSASVGAGGLQAYGYTF

V: TRBV6-1
J: TRBJ2-7
CDR3: CASSDNRVREQYF

V: TRBV27
J: TRBJ1-1
CDR3: CASSLTGSEAFF

V: TRBV28
J: TRBJ1-1
CDR3: CASSRDRGNTEAFF

V: TRBV29-1
J: TRBJ1-4
CDR3: CSASSRATNEKLFF

V: TRBV11-2
J: TRBJ2-7
CDR3: CASSLIRASGLYEQYF

V: TRBV21-1
J: TRBJ2-7
CDR3: CASSKLVSGFGTYEQYF

V: TRBV28
J: TRBJ2-7
CDR3: CASSGSGGATYEQYF

V: TRBV11-2
J: TRBJ2-5
CDR3: CASSLDRVQDQYF

V: TRBV6-4
J: TRBJ2-1
CDR3: CASSEKGEHEQFF

V: TRBV9
J: TRBJ2-1
CDR3: CASSFASSYNEQFF

V: TRBV6-5
J: TRBJ1-5
CDR3: CASSSSGQRNNQPQHF

V: TRBV7-7
J: TRBJ2-2
CDR3: CASSAGTNTGELFF

V: TRBV7-2
J: TRBJ2-3
CDR3: CASSLARFGRFTDTQYF

V: TRBV29-1
J: TRBJ1-5
CDR3: CSVGTGYSNQPQHF

V: TRBV7-2
J: TRBJ2-3
CDR3: CASSSDYLTTDTQYF

V: TRBV9
J: TRBJ2-7
CDR3: CASSETWDSRYEQYF